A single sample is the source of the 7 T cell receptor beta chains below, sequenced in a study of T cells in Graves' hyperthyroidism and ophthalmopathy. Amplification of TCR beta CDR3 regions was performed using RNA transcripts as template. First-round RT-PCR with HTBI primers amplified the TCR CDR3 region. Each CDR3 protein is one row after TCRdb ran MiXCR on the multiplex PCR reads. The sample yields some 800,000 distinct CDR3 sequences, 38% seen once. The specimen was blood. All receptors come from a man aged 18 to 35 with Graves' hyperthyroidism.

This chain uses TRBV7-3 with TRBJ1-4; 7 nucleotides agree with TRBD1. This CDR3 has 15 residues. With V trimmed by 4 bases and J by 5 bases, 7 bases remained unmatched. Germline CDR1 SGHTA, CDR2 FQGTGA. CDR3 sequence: CASSSQGGQNEKLFF. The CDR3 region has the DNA TGTGCCAGCAGCTCTCAGGGGGGCCAGAATGAAAAACTGTTTTTT.

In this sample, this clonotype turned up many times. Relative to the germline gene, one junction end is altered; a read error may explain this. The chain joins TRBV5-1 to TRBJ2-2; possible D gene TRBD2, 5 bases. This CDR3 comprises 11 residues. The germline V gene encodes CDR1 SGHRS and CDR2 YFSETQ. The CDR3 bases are TGCGCCAGCAGCTTGTTGAGGGAACTGTTTTTT. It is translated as CASSLLRELFF.

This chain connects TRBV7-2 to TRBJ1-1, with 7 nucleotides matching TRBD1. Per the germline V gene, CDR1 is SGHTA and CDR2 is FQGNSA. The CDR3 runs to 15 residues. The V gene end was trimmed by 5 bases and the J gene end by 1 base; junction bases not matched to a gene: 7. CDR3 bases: TGTGCCAGCAGCCAATGGGACAGACCGAACACTGAAGCTTTCTTT. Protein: CASSQWDRPNTEAFF.

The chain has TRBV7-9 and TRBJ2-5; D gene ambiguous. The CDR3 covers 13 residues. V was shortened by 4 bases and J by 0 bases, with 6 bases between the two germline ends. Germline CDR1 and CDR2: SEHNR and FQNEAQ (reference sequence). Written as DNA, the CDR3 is TGTGCCAGCAGCTCCCATGACCAAGAGACCCAGTACTTC. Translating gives CASSSHDQETQYF.

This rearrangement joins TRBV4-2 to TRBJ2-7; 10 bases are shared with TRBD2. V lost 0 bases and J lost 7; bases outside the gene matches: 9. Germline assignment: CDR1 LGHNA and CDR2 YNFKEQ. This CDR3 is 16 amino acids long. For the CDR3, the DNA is TGTGCCAGCAGCCAAGAACTGGCTAGCGGGAGTGGGGAGCAGTACTTC. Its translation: CASSQELASGSGEQYF.

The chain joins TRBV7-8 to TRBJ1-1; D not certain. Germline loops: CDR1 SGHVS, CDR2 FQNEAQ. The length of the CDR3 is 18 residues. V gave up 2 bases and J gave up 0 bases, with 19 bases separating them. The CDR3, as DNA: TGTGCCAGCAGCTTAACGTCCGGGCGTGTTCTAATGAACACTGAAGCTTTCTTT. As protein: CASSLTSGRVLMNTEAFF.

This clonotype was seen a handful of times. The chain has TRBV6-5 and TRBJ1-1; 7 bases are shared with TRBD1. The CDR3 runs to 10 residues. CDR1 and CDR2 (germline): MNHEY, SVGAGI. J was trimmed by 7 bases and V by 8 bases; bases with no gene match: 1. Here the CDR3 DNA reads TGTGCCAGCGGGACAGTTGAAGCTTTCTTT. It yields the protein CASGTVEAFF.